Each of the 28 T cell receptor beta chains below was sequenced from the same sample in a study of Graves' ophthalmopathy and Graves' hyperthyroidism. Amplification of the TCR beta CDR3 regions used RNA transcripts (as template). The authors performed first-round RT-PCR with HTBI primers and then a second-round multiplex PCR. Each CDR3 protein is one row after TCRdb ran MiXCR on the multiplex PCR reads. The sample lists around 400,000 distinct CDR3 sequences, around 21% seen once, with 3% in the top ten. Source material: peripheral blood. These receptors were collected from a woman aged 18 to 35 with stable Graves' hyperthyroidism.

Notes on this clonotype: One base away lies a much larger clone, so this may be a sequencing read error. The V call is TRBV5-1, the J call TRBJ1-2, with 7 bases that match TRBD1. Looked up from germline, CDR1 is SGHRS and CDR2 is YFSETQ. This CDR3 has 14 residues. In DNA, the CDR3 is TGCGTCAGCAGCTTGGGGACAGCGAACTATGGCTACACCTTC. Translation gives CVSSLGTANYGYTF.

This clonotype has ten or more counts. This chain uses TRBV12-3 or TRBV12-4 with TRBJ1-2; D unresolved. CDR3 length: 11 residues. Trimming removed 4 bases from V and 5 bases from J, with 5 bases in between. The chain's CDR3 is CASSSVYGYTF. In nucleotides, the CDR3 is TGTGCCAGCAGTTCGGTTTATGGCTACACCTTC.

Many counts were recorded for this clonotype. The V gene is TRBV2, the J gene TRBJ2-7; D is possibly TRBD1 (5 bases). The ends were cut back, 8 bases at V and 4 bases at J, with 9 bases in the middle. Per the germline V gene, CDR1 is SNHLY and CDR2 is FYNNEI. This CDR3 comprises 11 residues. The CDR3 region has the DNA TGTGCCAGCGCGCAGGGTTACGAGCAGTACTTC. This encodes CASAQGYEQYF.

The count of this clonotype is one. The rearrangement links TRBV2 to TRBJ1-5; no clear D. V was cut by 8 bases and J by 4 bases, with 12 bases left in between. This CDR3 comprises 13 residues. Germline CDR1 reads SNHLY; CDR2 reads FYNNEI. For the CDR3, the DNA is TGTGCCAGCGTCGAGAGAGAAAATCAGCCCCAGCATTTT. It encodes CASVERENQPQHF. The full variable domain, completed using reference TRBV2 and TRBJ1-5, is EPEVTQTPSHQVTQMGQEVILRCVPISNHLYFYWYRQILGQKVEFLVSFYNNEISEKSEIFDDQFSVERPDGSNFTLKIRSTKLEDSAMYFCASVERENQPQHFGDGTRLSIL.

The V gene is TRBV6-5, the J gene TRBJ2-7; TRBD2 matches at 10 bases. With V trimmed by 1 base and J by 2 bases, 8 bases remained unmatched. CDR1 is MNHEY and CDR2 is SVGAGI in the germline V gene. This CDR3 has 17 residues. In nucleotides, the CDR3 is TGTGCCAGCAGTTACTTGGAAGCGGGGGGGAGGACCTACGAGCAGTACTTC. Its translation: CASSYLEAGGRTYEQYF.

This rearrangement joins TRBV6-2 or TRBV6-3 to TRBJ1-1; D not resolved. The CDR3 has 14 amino acids. Germline-derived CDR1 and CDR2 are MNHEY and SVGEGT. V was shortened by 0 bases and J by 10 bases, with 15 bases between the two germline ends. For the CDR3, the DNA is TGTGCCAGCAGTTACTCGGCGTGGGCGAAGGGAGCTTTCTTT. Amino acids: CASSYSAWAKGAFF.

This clonotype was detected many times. Relative to the germline gene, one junction end is altered; a read error may explain this. The chain couples TRBV6-5 to TRBJ2-7, with D perhaps matching TRBD2 (5 bases). Germline V gene data show CDR1 as MNHEY and CDR2 as SVGAGI. This CDR3 spans 13 amino acids. CDR3 in amino acids: CASSYGSAGHLRF. The CDR3 DNA follows: TGTGCCAGCAGTTACGGATCCGCGGGCCACTTGCGGTTC.

This clonotype was seen many times. J is TRBJ1-2 and V is TRBV6-1; 10 bases are a match to TRBD1. The CDR3 has 14 residues. Germline CDR1 reads MNHNS; CDR2 reads SASEGT. The trim removed 6 bases at V and 5 bases at J, leaving 6 bases unmatched. The CDR3 loop is CASSRDRGGYGYTF. CDR3 DNA sequence: TGTGCCAGCAGCAGGGACAGGGGAGGATATGGCTACACCTTC.

In this sample, this clonotype turned up many times. The chain employs TRBV19 and TRBJ1-2; 9 positions match TRBD1. V was clipped by 3 bases and J by 8 bases; unmatched bases: 7. Germline values: CDR1 LNHDA, CDR2 SQIVND (reference sequence). The CDR3 extends over 14 amino acids. The DNA for the CDR3 is TGTGCCAGTAGTATGCCACAGGGGGCGCGAGGCTACACCTTC. This gives the protein CASSMPQGARGYTF.

The chain is built from TRBV7-8 and TRBJ2-7, with D perhaps TRBD1 (6 bases). Trimming shortened V by 4 bases and J by 1 base, and 11 bases separated the two germline ends. Per germline, CDR1 SGHVS and CDR2 FQNEAQ. The CDR3 is 14 amino acids. The CDR3 loop is CASSYVTGSYEQYF. CDR3 bases: TGTGCCAGCAGCTATGTGACAGGTTCCTACGAGCAGTACTTC. Looking up the rest from reference TRBV7-8 and TRBJ2-7 gives the full variable domain: GAGVSQSPRYKVAKRGQDVALRCDPISGHVSLFWYQQALGQGPEFLTYFQNEAQLDKSGLPSDRFFAERPEGSVSTLKIQRTQQEDSAVYLCASSYVTGSYEQYFGPGTRLTVT.

This chain connects TRBV12-3 or TRBV12-4 to TRBJ1-2, with D possibly matching TRBD1 (6 bases). The V gene lost 6 bases and the J gene lost 4 bases, with 15 bases spanning the gap. CDR3 size: 14 residues. The DNA of the CDR3 is TGTGCCAGCAGCACCACAGGGAATAGCTATGGCTACACCTTC. It translates to CASSTTGNSYGYTF.

This clonotype was picked up many times. The chain recombines TRBV6-2 or TRBV6-3 with TRBJ2-7, with D perhaps matching TRBD2 (6 bases). The germline CDR1 and CDR2 sequences are MNHEY and SVGEGT. The CDR3 is made up of 15 amino acids. The germline V and J ends were trimmed by 5 bases and 0 bases, with 14 bases remaining between them. The CDR3 region is CASSQRWRGSYEQYF. The CDR3 DNA reads TGTGCCAGCAGTCAACGGTGGAGGGGCTCCTACGAGCAGTACTTC.

This clonotype was observed many times. The chain carries TRBV5-1 and TRBJ2-5; TRBD2 might be the D (5 bases). CDR1 is SGHRS, CDR2 YFSETQ, per germline. The CDR3 runs 15 residues. Trimming left V 4 bases short and J 1 base short, with 14 bases between. In DNA form, the CDR3 reads TGCGCCAGCAGCCCGGCCGGGGTGGTCCAAGAGACCCAGTACTTC. It yields the protein CASSPAGVVQETQYF.

This clonotype has a count of ten or more. This sequence joins TRBV6-1 and TRBJ2-5; D not resolved. Germline CDR1 MNHNS, CDR2 SASEGT. The CDR3 totals 11 residues. Trimming stripped 2 bases from V and 5 bases from J, with 3 bases between. The CDR3 loop is CASSEFETQYF. DNA for the CDR3: TGTGCCAGCAGTGAATTTGAGACCCAGTACTTC.

This clonotype was counted ten times or more. The chain recombines TRBV7-3 with TRBJ2-2, with 8 bases identical to TRBD1. Germline lookup yields CDR1 SGHTA and CDR2 FQGTGA. With V trimmed by 1 base and J by 5 bases, 3 bases remained unmatched. The CDR3 length is 15 residues. The CDR3 sequence: CASSLSRTGTGELFF. The CDR3 DNA follows: TGTGCCAGCAGCTTAAGTCGGACAGGGACCGGGGAGCTGTTTTTT.

This clonotype was seen repeatedly, ten times or more. The chain couples TRBV4-1 to TRBJ2-6; D is ambiguous. Germline V gene lookup returns CDR1 MGHRA and CDR2 YSYEKL. CDR3 size: 16 residues. V was cut by 1 base and J by 0 bases, with 7 bases left in between. This CDR3 is CASSQAMGSGANVLTF. CDR3 bases: TGCGCCAGCAGCCAAGCGATGGGCTCTGGGGCCAACGTCCTGACTTTC.

The sample holds many counts of this clonotype. The V call is TRBV30, the J call TRBJ2-4; unclear D gene. The CDR3 extends over 11 amino acids. Trimming removed 2 bases at V and 5 bases at J, with 4 bases between. Germline lookup yields CDR1 GTSNPN and CDR2 SVGIG (reference sequence). The CDR3: CAWSTENIQYF. The CDR3 DNA sequence: TGTGCCTGGAGTACGGAAAACATTCAGTACTTC.

This clonotype was detected ten times or more. The junction shows a germline mismatch at one end, possibly a read error. The chain is built from TRBV27 and TRBJ2-7; a weak D match, TRBD2 (5 bases). CDR1 and CDR2 from the germline V gene are MNHEY and SMNVEV (reference sequence). This CDR3 comprises 16 residues. The CDR3 DNA reads as TGTGCCAGCAACCCCTGGAGCGCCGCGGGTGGAAACGAGCAGCACTTC. Translation: CASNPWSAAGGNEQHF.

This clonotype was counted ten times or more. The genes are TRBV30 and TRBJ1-5; TRBD1 is a possible D gene (6 bases). Germline values: CDR1 GTSNPN, CDR2 SVGIG (reference sequence). This CDR3 contains 13 residues. Trimming pared 2 bases from V and 6 bases from J, leaving 11 bases between. This CDR3 is CAWSPGDSQPQHF. Here the CDR3 DNA reads TGTGCCTGGAGTCCAGGGGATAGTCAGCCCCAGCATTTT.

This clonotype was observed at least ten times. V is TRBV28 and J is TRBJ2-5; 14 nucleotides agree with TRBD2. V dropped 3 bases and J dropped 0; count of bases not matched to a gene: 12. The length of the CDR3 is 20 residues. Per germline, CDR1 MDHEN and CDR2 SYDVKM. Here the CDR3 reads CASSFPLTSGRDVYQETQYF. The CDR3 nucleotides are TGTGCCAGCAGTTTCCCCCTGACTAGCGGGAGGGATGTGTACCAAGAGACCCAGTACTTC.

This clonotype was observed many times. The chain links TRBV28 to TRBJ1-1; no clear D gene. There are 18 residues in the CDR3. Germline assignment: CDR1 MDHEN and CDR2 SYDVKM. The V gene lost 2 bases and the J gene lost 1 base, with 20 bases spanning the gap. The CDR3 DNA is TGTGCCAGCAGTTTAGCCGCCAGCCGCTCATCGTGGAACACTGAAGCTTTCTTT. Translated: CASSLAASRSSWNTEAFF. The variable domain in full, completed from reference TRBV28 and TRBJ1-1, reads DVKVTQSSRYLVKRTGEKVFLECVQDMDHENMFWYRQDPGLGLRLIYFSYDVKMKEKGDIPEGYSVSREKKERFSLILESASTNQTSMYLCASSLAASRSSWNTEAFFGQGTRLTVV.

This CDR3 reads CASSLQQVQGSPLHF. The CDR3 DNA reads TGTGCCAGCAGCTTACAACAGGTCCAGGGGTCACCCCTCCACTTT. The chain employs TRBV11-2 and TRBJ1-6, with a possible D match to TRBD1 (6 bases). Germline loops: CDR1 SGHAT, CDR2 FQNNGV. V was shortened by 2 bases and J by 10 bases, with 15 bases between the two germline ends. This CDR3 comprises 15 residues. The whole variable domain, remainder taken from reference TRBV11-2 and TRBJ1-6, is EAGVAQSPRYKIIEKRQSVAFWCNPISGHATLYWYQQILGQGPKLLIQFQNNGVVDDSQLPKDRFSAERLKGVDSTLKIQPAKLEDSAVYLCASSLQQVQGSPLHFGNGTRLTVT.

This clonotype occurred many times. The chain has TRBV30 and TRBJ2-7; the D gene is possibly TRBD1 (6 bases). Between the trimmed V and J ends, which lost 1 base and 7 bases, there was a span of 20 bases. CDR1 is GTSNPN, CDR2 SVGIG, per germline (reference sequence). CDR3 length equals 15 residues. The CDR3, as DNA: TGTGCCTGGAGTGGTACCCCAAACAGGGTTGGGGAGCAGTACTTC. Its translation: CAWSGTPNRVGEQYF.

In its sample, this clonotype was seen many times. The chain links TRBV5-1 to TRBJ1-2; the D gene is possibly TRBD1 (5 bases). The CDR3 spans 15 residues. With 5 bases removed from V and 1 base from J, the gap between germline ends came to 15 bases. The germline gives CDR1 SGHRS, CDR2 YFSETQ. In DNA, the CDR3 is TGCGCCAGCAGAAACAGGTCGACGGGTAACTATGGCTACACCTTC. Its translation: CASRNRSTGNYGYTF. The full variable domain, with the rest looked up from reference TRBV5-1 and TRBJ1-2, is KAGVTQTPRYLIKTRGQQVTLSCSPISGHRSVSWYQQTPGQGLQFLFEYFSETQRNKGNFPGRFSGRQFSNSRSEMNVSTLELGDSALYLCASRNRSTGNYGYTFGSGTRLTVV.

This clonotype showed up many times. The V call is TRBV7-3, the J call TRBJ2-3; D gene uncertain. The germline CDR1 and CDR2 sequences are SGHTA and FQGTGA. The CDR3 covers 14 residues. With 5 bases removed from V and 6 bases from J, the gap between germline ends came to 15 bases. CDR3 in amino acids: CASSPSRETDTQYF. The CDR3 DNA is TGTGCCAGCAGCCCAAGCCGAGAGACGGATACGCAGTATTTT.

Ten or more counts support this clonotype. The V call is TRBV5-1, the J call TRBJ2-7; tentatively, D is TRBD1 or TRBD2 (6 bases each). Germline CDR1 SGHRS, CDR2 YFSETQ. The V gene lost 0 bases and the J gene lost 3 bases, with 28 bases spanning the gap. The CDR3 sequence is 20 residues long. CDR3 sequence reads: CASSLVRGLGGSYARYEQYF. CDR3 coding DNA: TGCGCCAGCAGCTTGGTTCGGGGGCTCGGCGGGTCCTACGCCCGCTACGAGCAGTACTTC. Filled out from reference TRBV5-1 and TRBJ2-7, the complete variable domain reads KAGVTQTPRYLIKTRGQQVTLSCSPISGHRSVSWYQQTPGQGLQFLFEYFSETQRNKGNFPGRFSGRQFSNSRSEMNVSTLELGDSALYLCASSLVRGLGGSYARYEQYFGPGTRLTVT.

This clonotype has a handful of counts. V usage is TRBV6-5 and J usage is TRBJ2-5, with 9 bases aligning to TRBD1. V shed 0 bases, J shed 4 bases, and the junction held 3 bases outside the gene matches. Looked up from germline, CDR1 is MNHEY and CDR2 is SVGAGI. This CDR3 has 15 amino acids. CDR3 sequence reads: CASSYSGQGGETQYF. The CDR3 DNA is TGTGCCAGCAGTTACTCGGGACAGGGAGGAGAGACCCAGTACTTC.

As concerns this clonotype: One junction end does not reproduce the germline sequence, and a read error may be involved. The gene calls are TRBV9 and TRBJ2-4; 7 nucleotides line up with TRBD1. The CDR3 sequence is 15 residues long. CDR1 is SGDLS and CDR2 is YYNGEE in the germline V gene. CDR3 in DNA: TGTGCCAGCAGCGCTACGGGACAGCGGTTAAACATTAAGTACTTC. Translated: CASSATGQRLNIKYF.